These 29 T cell receptor beta chains share one sample of origin, sequenced in a study of OX40 agonist ivuxolimab in advanced cancers. Repertoires were generated with immunoSEQ multiplex PCR, while TCRdb's copy carries only in-frame clones and drops some. In the table there are approximately 41,000 clones, about 83% of which are singletons. This specimen consisted of CD4+ or CD8+ T cells sorted from blood, obtained in a trial of the OX40 agonist ivuxolimab. Receptors originate from an adult with an advanced solid tumor such as melanoma, head and neck, liver or kidney cancer.

V and J are TRBV2 and TRBJ1-1, with no clear D. The germline V gene has CDR1 SNHLY and CDR2 FYNNEI. V lost 1 base and J 6 bases, leaving 12 bases between the germline ends. This CDR3 region has 14 residues. The chain's CDR3 is CASSEGRFLPEAFF. DNA of the CDR3: TGTGCCAGCAGTGAAGGTCGGTTCCTCCCTGAAGCTTTCTTT.

The rearrangement links TRBV30 to TRBJ2-2; 8 bases agree with TRBD2. J gave up 6 bases and V 1 base, and 4 bases lay outside the gene matches. The germline gives CDR1 GTSNPN, CDR2 SVGIG (reference sequence). The CDR3 loop spans 14 amino acids. This chain's CDR3 is CAWSAGGPAGELFF. The CDR3, as DNA: TGTGCCTGGAGTGCGGGAGGGCCGGCCGGGGAGCTGTTTTTT. The full variable domain, completed using reference TRBV30 and TRBJ2-2, is SQTIHQWPATLVQPVGSPLSLECTVEGTSNPNLYWYRQAAGRGLQLLFYSVGIGQISSEVPQNLSASRPQDRQFILSSKKLLLSDSGFYLCAWSAGGPAGELFFGEGSRLTVL.

The chain uses TRBV5-1 and TRBJ1-2; D is perhaps TRBD1 (5 bases). Germline CDR1 reads SGHRS; CDR2 reads YFSETQ. Between the trimmed V and J ends, which lost 0 bases and 0 bases, there was a span of 6 bases. The CDR3 is made up of 14 amino acids. The DNA for the CDR3 is TGCGCCAGCAGCTTGGGGGGGACTAACTATGGCTACACCTTC. The encoded protein is CASSLGGTNYGYTF.

The chain uses TRBV19 and TRBJ2-3; TRBD2 might be the D (5 bases). CDR1 is LNHDA, CDR2 SQIVND, per germline (reference sequence). The CDR3 covers 14 residues. V lost 6 bases and J lost 2, with 12 bases in between. CDR3 nucleotides: TGTGCCAGTAGACGACCGGGGAACACAGATACGCAGTATTTT. Translation: CASRRPGNTDTQYF. Supplemented by reference TRBV19 and TRBJ2-3, the full variable domain reads DGGITQSPKYLFRKEGQNVTLSCEQNLNHDAMYWYRQDPGQGLRLIYYSQIVNDFQKGDIAEGYSVSREKKESFPLTVTSAQKNPTAFYLCASRRPGNTDTQYFGPGTRLTVL.

This rearrangement joins TRBV28 to TRBJ2-3, with D perhaps matching TRBD1 (5 bases). V was pared by 5 bases and J by 4 bases, with 16 bases between. Germline V CDR1 and CDR2: MDHEN, SYDVKM. This CDR3 comprises 15 residues. In DNA form, the CDR3 reads TGTGCCAGCAGTCCTATAGGGGCCACGGCAGATACGCAGTATTTT. It translates to CASSPIGATADTQYF.

In DNA, the CDR3 is TGTGCCAGCCGCCAGTCGCGGGGGGGACGGGAGACCCAGTACTTC. It yields the protein CASRQSRGGRETQYF. The chain joins TRBV6-1 to TRBJ2-5; TRBD2 matches 9 bases. Germline loops: CDR1 MNHNS, CDR2 SASEGT. Trimming removed 8 bases from V and 5 bases from J; junction bases left unmatched: 12. The CDR3 has 15 residues.

V gene TRBV19 combines with J gene TRBJ2-1; D is possibly TRBD1 or TRBD2 (5 bases each). V was trimmed by 2 bases and J by 5 bases, leaving 10 bases between them. CDR1 and CDR2 (germline): LNHDA, SQIVND (reference sequence). The CDR3 is 14 amino acids. The CDR3 is CASSISGGNNEQFF. Here the CDR3 DNA reads TGTGCCAGTAGTATAAGTGGGGGAAACAATGAGCAGTTCTTC.

The chain couples TRBV19 to TRBJ1-5; D possibly corresponds to TRBD1 (5 bases). CDR3 length: 16 amino acids. CDR1 is LNHDA and CDR2 is SQIVND in the germline V gene (reference sequence). Trimming took 6 bases from V and 0 from J, leaving 15 bases between them. CDR3 nucleotides: TGTGCCAGTAGCGATCGGGGACTTTATAGCAATCAGCCCCAGCATTTT. Translated: CASSDRGLYSNQPQHF.

This rearrangement joins TRBV5-1 to TRBJ2-7; 8 bases map to TRBD1. V was clipped by 3 bases and J by 7 bases; unmatched bases: 12. The CDR3 is 15 residues long. The germline V gene encodes CDR1 SGHRS and CDR2 YFSETQ. CDR3 DNA: TGCGCCAGCAGCTCAGGACAGGGCCTTGATGGAGAGCAGTACTTC. Protein: CASSSGQGLDGEQYF.

V and J are TRBV7-3 and TRBJ2-1, with D perhaps TRBD2 (5 bases). The CDR3 consists of 14 residues. V lost 8 bases and J lost 8, with 19 bases in between. The germline gives CDR1 SGHTA, CDR2 FQGTGA. CDR3 coding DNA: TGTGCCAGCGGACCAGGCGGGCATGGGGATGAGCAGTTCTTC. It translates to CASGPGGHGDEQFF. The full variable domain, in which reference TRBV7-3 and TRBJ2-1 provide the parts outside the CDR3, is GAGVSQTPSNKVTEKGKYVELRCDPISGHTALYWYRQSLGQGPEFLIYFQGTGAADDSGLPNDRFFAVRPEGSVSTLKIQRTERGDSAVYLCASGPGGHGDEQFFGPGTRLTVL.

The V call is TRBV14, the J call TRBJ2-7; no clear D. The CDR3 contains 13 residues. The germline CDR1 and CDR2 sequences are SGHDN and FVKESK. Trimming cost V 4 bases and J 6 bases, with 13 bases left between them. This CDR3 is CASSRTQLAEQYF. CDR3 nucleotide sequence: TGTGCCAGCAGCCGAACCCAGCTCGCCGAGCAGTACTTC.

This clone has a single count. The chain carries TRBV18 and TRBJ2-3; D unclear. Looked up from germline, CDR1 is KGHSH and CDR2 is LQKENI. V gave up 4 bases and J gave up 2 bases, with 7 bases separating them. The CDR3 is made up of 13 amino acids. CDR3 nucleotide sequence: TGTGCCAGCTCACTCGGAAACACAGATACGCAGTATTTT. This codes for CASSLGNTDTQYF.

The gene calls are TRBV2 and TRBJ2-1; the match to TRBD2 covers 8 bases. The CDR3 is made up of 16 amino acids. The germline V gene has CDR1 SNHLY and CDR2 FYNNEI. With 7 bases clipped from V and 1 base from J, the junction kept 9 bases outside the gene matches. CDR3: CASKVQRELSYNEQFF. CDR3 DNA sequence: TGTGCCAGCAAGGTTCAGCGGGAGTTATCCTACAATGAGCAGTTCTTC.

The rearrangement uses TRBV14 and TRBJ2-2; D might be TRBD1 (6 bases). V shed 2 bases and J shed 8 bases, with 9 bases lying between them. The germline V gene encodes CDR1 SGHDN and CDR2 FVKESK. The CDR3 totals 13 residues. The CDR3 coding sequence is TGTGCCAGCAGCCAATTGGGGACAGGGGAGCTGTTTTTT. Protein product: CASSQLGTGELFF.

This clone was observed a handful of times. The chain recombines TRBV7-9 with TRBJ1-1; possibly TRBD1 for D (5 bases). From germline, CDR1 is SEHNR and CDR2 FQNEAQ (reference sequence). Trimming took off 5 bases at V and 6 bases at J, with 10 bases between the two ends. The CDR3 has 12 amino acids. CDR3 amino acids: CASSPGGAEAFF. CDR3 DNA: TGTGCCAGCAGCCCCGGGGGAGCTGAAGCTTTCTTT.

V gene TRBV19 combines with J gene TRBJ1-5; D is undetermined. CDR1 and CDR2 from the germline V gene are LNHDA and SQIVND (reference sequence). Trimming took 6 bases from V and 0 from J, leaving 9 bases between them. This CDR3 has 14 amino acids. CDR3 DNA: TGTGCCAGTAGCATGAAGTATAGCAATCAGCCCCAGCATTTT. It specifies CASSMKYSNQPQHF.

The chain couples TRBV19 to TRBJ2-3, with D uncertain. From germline, CDR1 is LNHDA and CDR2 SQIVND (reference sequence). The length of the CDR3 is 14 residues. The germline V and J ends were trimmed by 7 bases and 1 base, with 12 bases remaining between them. The CDR3 loop is CASTLGFRTDTQYF. Written as DNA, the CDR3 is TGTGCCAGTACCCTAGGGTTTCGCACAGATACGCAGTATTTT.

V and J are TRBV5-1 and TRBJ2-5, with 8 nucleotides matching TRBD2. The CDR3 spans 15 residues. V lost 2 bases and J lost 0; bases outside the gene matches: 3. CDR1 and CDR2 (germline): SGHRS, YFSETQ. The DNA for the CDR3 is TGCGCCAGCAGCTTACTTAGCGGGAACCAAGAGACCCAGTACTTC. Its protein is CASSLLSGNQETQYF.

The chain combines TRBV19 with TRBJ1-5; TRBD1 might be the D (5 bases). The V end was cut by 5 bases, the J end by 4 bases, with 12 bases between. CDR1 and CDR2 from the germline V gene are LNHDA and SQIVND (reference sequence). The CDR3 has 14 amino acids. This chain's CDR3 is CASSWGVRNQPQHF. The CDR3, as DNA: TGTGCCAGTAGTTGGGGGGTTCGGAATCAGCCCCAGCATTTT.

With respect to this clone: Other nucleotide sequences in the sample specify the same CDR3. This chain connects TRBV6-1 to TRBJ1-2, with TRBD1 matching 7 bases. Trimming at V came to 8 bases and at J to 0 bases, leaving 6 bases not matched to a gene. The CDR3 spans 14 residues. The germline V gene encodes CDR1 MNHNS and CDR2 SASEGT. The CDR3 DNA follows: TGTGCCAGCCGACGGACAGGAACTAACTATGGCTACACCTTC. This translates into CASRRTGTNYGYTF.

The CDR3 coding sequence is TGTGCCAGCAGTGAGGTGGTTCCCTACGAGCAGTACTTC. Translated: CASSEVVPYEQYF. The chain is built from TRBV6-1 and TRBJ2-7; D is ambiguous. Germline V gene lookup returns CDR1 MNHNS and CDR2 SASEGT. The length of the CDR3 is 13 residues. V was clipped by 3 bases and J by 2 bases, with 8 bases between them.

This rearrangement joins TRBV18 to TRBJ1-4, with 8 bases fitting TRBD1. The trim removed 5 bases at V and 8 bases at J, leaving 10 bases unmatched. The CDR3 contains 15 residues. The V gene's germline CDR1 is KGHSH and CDR2 LQKENI. CDR3 residues: CASSFRTGPPEKLFF. As DNA, the CDR3 is TGTGCCAGCTCATTCCGGACAGGGCCCCCAGAAAAACTGTTTTTT. The variable domain in full, completed from reference TRBV18 and TRBJ1-4, reads NAGVMQNPRHLVRRRGQEARLRCSPMKGHSHVYWYRQLPEEGLKFMVYLQKENIIDESGMPKERFSAEFPKEGPSILRIQQVVRGDSAAYFCASSFRTGPPEKLFFGSGTQLSVL.

This sequence joins TRBV9 and TRBJ2-2, with a tentative D call TRBD2 (5 bases). Germline V CDR1 and CDR2: SGDLS, YYNGEE. The CDR3 totals 15 residues. The V gene lost 0 bases and the J gene lost 0 bases, with 6 bases spanning the gap. The CDR3 DNA follows: TGTGCCAGCAGCGTAGCGGGAACGAACACCGGGGAGCTGTTTTTT. It translates to CASSVAGTNTGELFF. Using reference TRBV9 and TRBJ2-2 for the parts outside the CDR3, the full variable domain is DSGVTQTPKHLITATGQRVTLRCSPRSGDLSVYWYQQSLDQGLQFLIQYYNGEERAKGNILERFSAQQFPDLHSELNLSSLELGDSALYFCASSVAGTNTGELFFGEGSRLTVL.

The table lists this clone with a few counts. This chain uses TRBV18 with TRBJ2-7; no definite D call. The CDR3 is made up of 11 amino acids. Germline V gene lookup returns CDR1 KGHSH and CDR2 LQKENI. Trimming cost V 4 bases and J 5 bases, with 6 bases left between them. The CDR3 DNA sequence: TGTGCCAGCTCACTGGCGGACGAGCAGTACTTC. It is translated as CASSLADEQYF.

The chain recombines TRBV9 with TRBJ2-3; 10 bases agree with TRBD2. This CDR3 is built from 15 residues. The V and J ends lost 3 bases and 3 bases, in that order; junction bases with no gene match: 4. Germline V gene sequence: CDR1 SGDLS, CDR2 YYNGEE. The CDR3 is CASSGTSGRTDTQYF. In DNA form, the CDR3 reads TGTGCCAGCAGCGGGACTAGCGGTCGTACAGATACGCAGTATTTT.

This chain links TRBV2 with TRBJ2-1; the match to TRBD1 covers 9 bases. Germline assignment: CDR1 SNHLY and CDR2 FYNNEI. With V trimmed by 6 bases and J by 5 bases, 5 bases remained unmatched. There are 14 residues in the CDR3. The CDR3 reads CASRIGQGNNEQFF. CDR3 sequence (DNA): TGTGCCAGCAGGATAGGACAGGGGAACAATGAGCAGTTCTTC.

The V call is TRBV7-2, the J call TRBJ1-1, with D possibly TRBD1 on 5 matching bases. CDR3 length equals 14 residues. Germline V gene data show CDR1 as SGHTA and CDR2 as FQGNSA. Trimming pared 4 bases from V and 1 base from J, leaving 10 bases between. The CDR3 spells CASSSGLSNTEAFF. Written as DNA, the CDR3 is TGTGCCAGCAGCTCGGGACTTTCGAACACTGAAGCTTTCTTT. Full variable domain (outside the CDR3, taken from reference TRBV7-2 and TRBJ1-1): GAGVSQSPSNKVTEKGKDVELRCDPISGHTALYWYRQSLGQGLEFLIYFQGNSAPDKSGLPSDRFSAERTGGSVSTLTIQRTQQEDSAVYLCASSSGLSNTEAFFGQGTRLTVV.

Here the CDR3 DNA reads TGTGCCAGCAGCTCGGGACCTCCGTACCAAGAGACCCAGTACTTC. Protein sequence: CASSSGPPYQETQYF. The chain employs TRBV5-8 and TRBJ2-5, with D perhaps matching TRBD1 or TRBD2 (5 bases each). Trimming pared 3 bases from V and 0 bases from J, leaving 12 bases between. This CDR3 spans 15 amino acids. CDR1 SGHTS and CDR2 YDEGEE come from the germline V gene.

In DNA form, the CDR3 reads TGTGCCAGCAGCGAACACCAGACTAGCGGTCATCCCTCGAGGTACGAGCAGTACTTC. It specifies CASSEHQTSGHPSRYEQYF. The rearrangement joins TRBV21-1 to TRBJ2-7; TRBD2 is the table's D call, not checked against the DNA. TRBV21-1 is a listed pseudogene. CDR3 length: 19 residues.